One sample yielded the 9 T cell receptor beta chains listed below, sequenced in a study of Ad26.COV2.S vaccination and SARS-CoV-2 variants. Treatment defined: around 19 received Ad26.COV2.S at low or high dose, single or two shots; about five received placebo; per-sample allocation not given. At day 63 after the first vaccine or placebo injection, samples were drawn. The table came from immunoSEQ multiplex PCR; TCRdb's copy has only in-frame clones and leaves some out. Of 380,000 or so clones listed, 75% to 90% are singletons. The sample in question was peripheral blood, obtained in a trial of Ad26.COV2.S vaccine versus placebo. These receptors originate from a person between 18 and 59 years old who received the Ad26.COV2.S COVID-19 vaccine or a placebo.

This chain joins TRBV4-3 and TRBJ1-6; the D gene is possibly TRBD1 (5 bases). The germline V gene has CDR1 LGHNA and CDR2 YSLEER. This CDR3 has 16 amino acids. The germline V and J ends were trimmed by 1 base and 8 bases, with 15 bases remaining between them. The CDR3 bases are TGCGCCAGCAGCCAAGGACGACAGACTGAGGATTCACCCCTCCACTTT. Translation gives CASSQGRQTEDSPLHF.

The chain uses TRBV2 and TRBJ1-1; no clear D gene. V shed 4 bases and J shed 3 bases, with 9 bases lying between them. The CDR3 is 13 residues long. The germline CDR1 and CDR2 sequences are SNHLY and FYNNEI. The CDR3 is CASSVREDTEAFF. The CDR3 bases are TGTGCCAGCAGTGTCCGGGAGGACACTGAAGCTTTCTTT.

This clone was detected once. This chain joins TRBV6-5 and TRBJ2-6; D may be TRBD1 or TRBD2 (5 bases each). The CDR3 loop spans 15 amino acids. The V gene's germline CDR1 is MNHEY and CDR2 SVGAGI. Trimming cost V 6 bases and J 0 bases, with 9 bases left between them. CDR3: CASRGTVSGANVLTF. The CDR3 coding sequence is TGTGCCAGCAGGGGGACGGTCTCTGGGGCCAACGTCCTGACTTTC.

This clone was recorded only once. V gene TRBV19 combines with J gene TRBJ2-1; no firm D call. V was pared by 1 base and J by 8 bases, with 9 bases between. Germline V gene sequence: CDR1 LNHDA, CDR2 SQIVND (reference sequence). The length of the CDR3 is 13 residues. The CDR3 protein is CASSIGRVHEQFF. In nucleotides, the CDR3 is TGTGCCAGTAGTATAGGAAGGGTGCATGAGCAGTTCTTC.

The CDR3 nucleotides are TGTGCCAGCAGTTTACGCACAGGGGCCTACGAGCAGTACTTC. It translates to CASSLRTGAYEQYF. The genes are TRBV27 and TRBJ2-7; 7 bases map to TRBD1. The V and J ends lost 2 bases and 2 bases, in that order; junction bases with no gene match: 3. CDR3 length: 14 residues. Per the germline V gene, CDR1 is MNHEY and CDR2 is SMNVEV (reference sequence).

The chain combines TRBV28 with TRBJ1-6; 8 nucleotides agree with TRBD1. With 7 bases clipped from V and 7 bases from J, the junction kept 18 bases outside the gene matches. The CDR3 runs to 18 residues. Germline V gene sequence: CDR1 MDHEN, CDR2 SYDVKM. CDR3: CASNALAAGQGQNSPLHF. In DNA form, the CDR3 reads TGTGCCAGCAACGCCCTTGCCGCCGGACAGGGTCAAAATTCACCCCTCCACTTT.

This chain uses TRBV27 with TRBJ2-3; no reliable D call. The V and J ends lost 5 bases and 2 bases respectively, with 20 bases between them. CDR1 and CDR2 (germline): MNHEY, SMNVEV (reference sequence). The CDR3 totals 17 residues. CDR3 protein: CASSTTAAGSATDTQYF. The CDR3 DNA reads as TGTGCCAGCAGTACCACCGCAGCTGGCTCGGCCACAGATACGCAGTATTTT.

This chain links TRBV10-3 with TRBJ2-7, with 10 bases lining up with TRBD1. V shed 6 bases and J 7 bases; nucleotides not matched to a gene: 24. Germline V gives CDR1 ENHRY, CDR2 SYGVKD. CDR3 size: 19 residues. The CDR3 spells CAISSLGQGPEVGTLEQYF. CDR3 DNA: TGTGCCATCAGCTCTTTGGGACAGGGGCCCGAGGTCGGGACTTTGGAGCAGTACTTC.

This rearrangement joins TRBV30 to TRBJ1-1, with TRBD1 as a possible D gene (5 bases). The V and J ends lost 3 bases and 5 bases respectively, with 13 bases between them. The CDR3 is 13 amino acids. Germline assignment: CDR1 GTSNPN and CDR2 SVGIG (reference sequence). CDR3 sequence (DNA): TGTGCCTGGAGGCGGGGGTTGTGGACTGAAGCTTTCTTT. Its translation is CAWRRGLWTEAFF. The complete variable domain, with remaining parts taken from reference TRBV30 and TRBJ1-1, reads SQTIHQWPATLVQPVGSPLSLECTVEGTSNPNLYWYRQAAGRGLQLLFYSVGIGQISSEVPQNLSASRPQDRQFILSSKKLLLSDSGFYLCAWRRGLWTEAFFGQGTRLTVV.